The next 5 T cell receptor beta chains were all read from a single sample in a study of blood T cell repertoires in COVID-19. The protocol was immunoSEQ multiplex PCR, while the TCRdb copy is restricted to in-frame clones and leaves out a portion. The sample comprises some 98,000 clones, approximately 82% of which are singletons, and about 9.4% rests with the top ten. Sequenced input: peripheral blood. Receptor source: a man aged 65-85 years with acute or convalescent COVID-19.

This chain uses TRBV7-6 with TRBJ2-2; 7 bases agree with TRBD1. Losses at the gene ends were 8 bases for V and 1 base for J; bases not matched to a gene: 7. The CDR3 is made up of 15 amino acids. Germline values: CDR1 SGHVS, CDR2 FNYEAQ. CDR3 in amino acids: CASATGTENTGELFF. The DNA for the CDR3 is TGTGCCAGCGCAACCGGGACAGAGAACACCGGGGAGCTGTTTTTT.

The chain joins TRBV19 to TRBJ2-7; 8 positions agree with TRBD1. The CDR3 has 13 residues. Trimming cost V 10 bases and J 4 bases; bases outside gene matches: 9. The germline CDR1 and CDR2 sequences are LNHDA and SQIVND (reference sequence). The CDR3 loop is CATTGTGRYEQYF. The CDR3 bases are TGTGCCACCACCGGGACAGGAAGATACGAGCAGTACTTC.

This clone was seen a handful of times. This sequence joins TRBV6-5 and TRBJ2-7; no clear D gene. CDR3 length equals 12 residues. Trimming pared 7 bases from V and 2 bases from J, leaving 9 bases between. Germline-derived CDR1 and CDR2 are MNHEY and SVGAGI. The CDR3 loop is CASTADTYEQYF. CDR3 sequence (DNA): TGTGCCAGCACGGCGGATACCTACGAGCAGTACTTC.

This clone was detected only once. The V gene is TRBV7-9, the J gene TRBJ2-2; 15 nucleotides agree with TRBD2. V lost 5 bases to trimming and J lost 8 bases; unmatched junction nucleotides: 6. Germline values: CDR1 SEHNR, CDR2 FQNEAQ (reference sequence). The length of the CDR3 is 16 residues. CDR3 nucleotides: TGTGCCAGCAGCACGGGACTAGCGGGAGGTGGAGGGGAGCTGTTTTTT. It codes for CASSTGLAGGGGELFF.

This clone has just one count. V usage is TRBV28 and J usage is TRBJ1-2; D unclear. The CDR3 runs 12 residues. The germline V gene encodes CDR1 MDHEN and CDR2 SYDVKM. The V end was cut by 8 bases, the J end by 2 bases, with 9 bases between. The CDR3: CASRTPNYGYTF. CDR3 coding DNA: TGTGCCAGCCGCACACCCAACTATGGCTACACCTTC.